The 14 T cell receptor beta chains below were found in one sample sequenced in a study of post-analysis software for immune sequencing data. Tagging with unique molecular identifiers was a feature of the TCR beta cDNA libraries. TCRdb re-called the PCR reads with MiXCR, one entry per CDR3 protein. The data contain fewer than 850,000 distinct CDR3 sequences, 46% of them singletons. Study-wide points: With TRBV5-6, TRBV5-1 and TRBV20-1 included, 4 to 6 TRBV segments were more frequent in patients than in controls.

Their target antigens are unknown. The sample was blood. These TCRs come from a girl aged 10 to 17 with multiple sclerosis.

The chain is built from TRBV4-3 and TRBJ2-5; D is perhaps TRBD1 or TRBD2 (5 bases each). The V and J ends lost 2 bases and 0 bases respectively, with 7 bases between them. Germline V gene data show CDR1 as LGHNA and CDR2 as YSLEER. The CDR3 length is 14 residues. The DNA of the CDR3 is TGCGCCAGCAGCCAATGGGGGTACCAAGAGACCCAGTACTTC. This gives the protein CASSQWGYQETQYF.

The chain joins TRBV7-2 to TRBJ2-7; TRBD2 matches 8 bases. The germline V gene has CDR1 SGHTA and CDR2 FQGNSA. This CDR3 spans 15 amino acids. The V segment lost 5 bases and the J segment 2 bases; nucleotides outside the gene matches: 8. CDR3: CASSTSGSRPYEQYF. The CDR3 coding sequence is TGTGCCAGCAGCACAAGCGGGAGTAGGCCCTACGAGCAGTACTTC.

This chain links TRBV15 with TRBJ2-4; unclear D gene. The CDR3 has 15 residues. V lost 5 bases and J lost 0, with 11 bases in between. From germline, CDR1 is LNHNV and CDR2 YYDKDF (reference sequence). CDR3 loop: CATSVARLAKNIQYF. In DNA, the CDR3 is TGTGCCACCAGCGTTGCCCGACTAGCCAAAAACATTCAGTACTTC. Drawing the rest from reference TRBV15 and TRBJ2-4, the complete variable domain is DAMVIQNPRYQVTQFGKPVTLSCSQTLNHNVMYWYQQKSSQAPKLLFHYYDKDFNNEADTPDNFQSRRPNTSFCFLDIRSPGLGDTAMYLCATSVARLAKNIQYFGAGTRLSVL.

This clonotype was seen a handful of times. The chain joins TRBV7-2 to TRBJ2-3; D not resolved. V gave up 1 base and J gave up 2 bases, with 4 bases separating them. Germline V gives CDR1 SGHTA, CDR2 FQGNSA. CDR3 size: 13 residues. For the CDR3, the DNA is TGTGCCAGCAGCTTAGGACACACAGATACGCAGTATTTT. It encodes CASSLGHTDTQYF.

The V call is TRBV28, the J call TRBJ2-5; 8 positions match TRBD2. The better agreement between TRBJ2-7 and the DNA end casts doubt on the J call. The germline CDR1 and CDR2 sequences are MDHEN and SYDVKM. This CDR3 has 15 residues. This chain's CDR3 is CASSLGPSGRDEQYF. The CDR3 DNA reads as TGTGCCAGCAGTTTAGGCCCTAGCGGGCGGGACGAGCAGTACTTC.

The CDR3 sequence is CASSLLPKDGETQYF. The CDR3 DNA follows: TGCGCCAGCAGCTTGCTACCGAAGGACGGAGAGACCCAGTACTTC. The J gene is TRBJ2-5, the V gene TRBV5-1; no reliable D call. The CDR3 totals 15 residues. From germline, CDR1 is SGHRS and CDR2 YFSETQ. Deletions cut 1 base from V and 4 bases from J, with 14 bases between.

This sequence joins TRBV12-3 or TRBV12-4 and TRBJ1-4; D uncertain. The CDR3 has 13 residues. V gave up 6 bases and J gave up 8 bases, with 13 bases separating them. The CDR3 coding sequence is TGTGCCAGCAGCCCTCCCGGACCCGAAAAACTGTTTTTT. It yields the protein CASSPPGPEKLFF.

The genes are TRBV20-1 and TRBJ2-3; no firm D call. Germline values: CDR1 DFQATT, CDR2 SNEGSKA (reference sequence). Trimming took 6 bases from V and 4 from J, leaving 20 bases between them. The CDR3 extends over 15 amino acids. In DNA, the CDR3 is TGCAGTGCCACTCGGCAACCGTTGGATTCAGATACGCAGTATTTT. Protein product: CSATRQPLDSDTQYF.

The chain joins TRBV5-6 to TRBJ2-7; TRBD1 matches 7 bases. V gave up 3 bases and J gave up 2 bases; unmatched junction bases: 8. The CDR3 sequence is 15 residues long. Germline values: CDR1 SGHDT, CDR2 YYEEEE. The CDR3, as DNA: TGTGCCAGCAGCTCCCCGGGACAGCATACCTACGAGCAGTACTTC. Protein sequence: CASSSPGQHTYEQYF.

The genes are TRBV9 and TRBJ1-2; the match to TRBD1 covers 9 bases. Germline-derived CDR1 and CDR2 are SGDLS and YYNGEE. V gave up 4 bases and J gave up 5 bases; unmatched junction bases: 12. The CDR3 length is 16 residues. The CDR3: CASSPSEGQGGYGYTF. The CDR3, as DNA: TGTGCCAGCAGCCCTAGTGAGGGACAGGGAGGGTATGGCTACACCTTC.

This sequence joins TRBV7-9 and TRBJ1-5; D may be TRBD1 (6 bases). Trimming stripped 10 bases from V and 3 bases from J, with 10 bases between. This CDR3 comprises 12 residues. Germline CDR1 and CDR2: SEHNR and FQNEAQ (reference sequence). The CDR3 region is CATRQDNQPQHF. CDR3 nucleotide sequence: TGTGCCACTCGACAGGACAATCAGCCCCAGCATTTT.

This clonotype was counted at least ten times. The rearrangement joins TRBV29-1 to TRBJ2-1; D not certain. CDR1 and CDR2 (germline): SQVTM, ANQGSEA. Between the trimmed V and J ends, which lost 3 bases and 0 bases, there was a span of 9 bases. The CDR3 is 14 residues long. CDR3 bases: TGCAGCGTTGAGAATCTTAGCTCCTACAATGAGCAGTTCTTC. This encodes CSVENLSSYNEQFF.

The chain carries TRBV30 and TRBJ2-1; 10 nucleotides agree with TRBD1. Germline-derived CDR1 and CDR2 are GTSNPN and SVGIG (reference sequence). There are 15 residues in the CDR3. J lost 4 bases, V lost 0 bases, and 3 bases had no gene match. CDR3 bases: TGTGCCTGGAGTGTAGGGACAGGGGTTTACAATGAGCAGTTCTTC. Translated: CAWSVGTGVYNEQFF.

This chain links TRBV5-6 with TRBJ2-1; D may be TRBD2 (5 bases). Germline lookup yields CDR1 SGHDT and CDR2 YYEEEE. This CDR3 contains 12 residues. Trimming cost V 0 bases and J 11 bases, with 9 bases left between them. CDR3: CASSLGLLKQFF. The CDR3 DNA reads TGTGCCAGCAGCTTGGGACTACTCAAGCAGTTCTTC. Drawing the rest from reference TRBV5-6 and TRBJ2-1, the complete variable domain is DAGVTQSPTHLIKTRGQQVTLRCSPKSGHDTVSWYQQALGQGPQFIFQYYEEEERQRGNFPDRFSGHQFPNYSSELNVNALLLGDSALYLCASSLGLLKQFFGPGTRLTVL.